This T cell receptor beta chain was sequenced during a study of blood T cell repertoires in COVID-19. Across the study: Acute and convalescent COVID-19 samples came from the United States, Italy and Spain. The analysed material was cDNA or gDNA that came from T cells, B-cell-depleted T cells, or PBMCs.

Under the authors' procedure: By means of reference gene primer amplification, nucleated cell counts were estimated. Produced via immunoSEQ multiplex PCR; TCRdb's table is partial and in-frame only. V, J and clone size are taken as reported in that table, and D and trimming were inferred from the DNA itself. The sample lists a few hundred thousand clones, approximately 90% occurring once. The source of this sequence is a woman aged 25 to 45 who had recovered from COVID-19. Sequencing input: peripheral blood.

In nucleotides, the CDR3 is TGTGCCAGCAGTCTCGACAGGGACTATGGCTACACCTTC. It is translated as CASSLDRDYGYTF. V gene TRBV6-6 combines with J gene TRBJ1-2, with 7 bases identical to TRBD1. With 5 bases clipped from V and 3 bases from J, the junction kept 3 bases outside the gene matches. The CDR3 is made up of 13 amino acids. The V gene's germline CDR1 is MNHNY and CDR2 SVGAGI (reference sequence).